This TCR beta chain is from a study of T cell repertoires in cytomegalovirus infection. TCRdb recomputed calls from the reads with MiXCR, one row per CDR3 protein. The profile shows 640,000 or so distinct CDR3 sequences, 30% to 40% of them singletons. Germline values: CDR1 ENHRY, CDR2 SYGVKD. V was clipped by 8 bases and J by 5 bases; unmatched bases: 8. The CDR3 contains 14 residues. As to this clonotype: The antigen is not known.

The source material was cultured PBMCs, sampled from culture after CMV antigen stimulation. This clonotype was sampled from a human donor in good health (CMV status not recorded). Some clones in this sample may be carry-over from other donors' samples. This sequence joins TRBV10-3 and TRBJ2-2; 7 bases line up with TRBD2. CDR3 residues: CAIGASGRTGELFF. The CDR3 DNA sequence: TGTGCCATCGGGGCTAGCGGTAGAACCGGGGAGCTGTTTTTT.